One and the same sample provided the 2 T cell receptor beta chains below, sequenced in a study of T cell responses to AZD1222 COVID-19 vaccine (dated by TCRdb to the early 2020s). Library preparation employed the immunoSEQ multiplex PCR assay. Not all clones reach the TCRdb copy of this immuneACCESS table, which keeps in-frame sequences only. Checked studies attribute under half of the gap to unresolved V genes and leave the rest unexplained. For this sample the table gives 130,000 to 150,000 clones, of which around 88% were detected only once. About 14% of the sample rests with the top ten. Reading the label with the study, this specimen's time point is: baseline before first vaccination. This sample comprised peripheral blood, obtained on day 0 of AZD1222 vaccination. These receptors were collected from an adult in good health.

The chain has TRBV12-3 or TRBV12-4 and TRBJ1-2; 8 bases align to TRBD1. This CDR3 has 13 amino acids. The ends lost 6 bases at V and 8 bases at J; junction bases unmatched: 8. DNA of the CDR3: TGTGCCAGCAGGAGACAGGGGCCGGGGGGCTACACCTTC. Translation gives CASRRQGPGGYTF.

As DNA, the CDR3 is TGTGCCTGGAGTGTAAATACAGTGCCGTGGGGGGTCTATGGCTACACCTTC. Protein sequence: CAWSVNTVPWGVYGYTF. This chain links TRBV30 with TRBJ1-2; TRBD1 is a possible D gene (5 bases). From germline, CDR1 is GTSNPN and CDR2 SVGIG (reference sequence). The V and J ends lost 0 bases and 4 bases respectively, with 21 bases between them. This CDR3 has 17 amino acids. Complete variable domain (other parts from reference TRBV30 and TRBJ1-2): SQTIHQWPATLVQPVGSPLSLECTVEGTSNPNLYWYRQAAGRGLQLLFYSVGIGQISSEVPQNLSASRPQDRQFILSSKKLLLSDSGFYLCAWSVNTVPWGVYGYTFGSGTRLTVV.